The 32 T cell receptor beta chains below were found in one sample sequenced in a study of graft-versus-host responses after intestinal transplantation (dated by TCRdb to about 2021). The method behind the library was the immunoSEQ multiplex PCR assay. TCRdb retrieved this table from immuneACCESS and kept in-frame rearrangements only. Not all clones are present; in checked studies, unresolved V genes account for under half, and no reason is known for the remainder. A total of some 85,000 clones appear in this sample, roughly 92% of them only once. Together, the top ten hold around 0.36% of the sample. Their antigens remain unidentified. The time point label of this sample denotes: cells obtained before transplantation from donor or recipient. The sample was unstimulated CD8+ T cells sorted from spleen or lymph node cells, taken before transplant. The receptors were sampled from a human donor who was the organ donor for an intestinal transplant.

The V call is TRBV25-1, the J call TRBJ2-7; D is undetermined. The CDR3 sequence is 14 residues long. V was clipped by 0 bases and J by 1 base, with 7 bases between them. Germline CDR1 is MGHDK and CDR2 is SYGVNS. CDR3 region: CASSEYTGSYEQYF. The CDR3 DNA reads as TGTGCCAGCAGTGAATATACGGGTTCCTACGAGCAGTACTTC.

The V and J genes are TRBV11-2 and TRBJ1-2, with D perhaps matching TRBD1 (5 bases). V lost 1 base, J lost 6 bases, and 9 bases lay in between. In germline, CDR1 is SGHAT, CDR2 FQNNGV. The CDR3 sequence is 13 residues long. The CDR3 sequence is CASSLGGGDGYTF. DNA of the CDR3: TGTGCCAGCAGCTTAGGGGGGGGTGATGGCTACACCTTC.

The sample holds a few counts of this clone. The chain carries TRBV28 and TRBJ1-3; a weak D match, TRBD1 (5 bases). V was clipped by 6 bases and J by 0 bases, with 15 bases between them. Germline V gives CDR1 MDHEN, CDR2 SYDVKM. This CDR3 comprises 16 residues. CDR3 region: CASSPRRTISGNTIYF. The CDR3 coding sequence is TGTGCCAGCAGCCCCCGACGGACAATCTCTGGAAACACCATATATTTT.

A word on this clone: A junction boundary mismatches the germline segment, possibly from a read error. The rearrangement links TRBV4-1 to TRBJ1-5, with D unclear. The CDR3 loop spans 16 amino acids. Germline lookup yields CDR1 MGHRA and CDR2 YSYEKL. This chain's CDR3 is CTSSQRAGSGNQPQHF. CDR3 coding DNA: TGCACCAGCAGCCAACGGGCGGGTAGTGGCAATCAGCCCCAGCATTTT.

The chain employs TRBV5-8 and TRBJ2-7; 7 bases fit TRBD1. Trimming at V came to 0 bases and at J to 3 bases, leaving 3 bases not matched to a gene. In germline, CDR1 is SGHTS, CDR2 YDEGEE. The CDR3 is 14 amino acids. CDR3 sequence reads: CASSLATGVYEQYF. The CDR3, as DNA: TGTGCCAGCAGCTTGGCCACAGGGGTCTACGAGCAGTACTTC.

The rearrangement uses TRBV29-1 and TRBJ1-1; 10 positions match TRBD1. Trimming at V came to 5 bases and at J to 9 bases, leaving 9 bases not matched to a gene. Germline loops: CDR1 SQVTM, CDR2 ANQGSEA. This CDR3 is 13 amino acids long. The CDR3: CSVPDRGWQKAFF. The CDR3 bases are TGCAGCGTTCCGGACAGGGGGTGGCAAAAAGCTTTCTTT.

J is TRBJ2-7 and V is TRBV4-2; a possible D gene is TRBD1 (5 bases). The CDR3 consists of 16 residues. The germline CDR1 and CDR2 sequences are LGHNA and YNFKEQ. V shed 1 base and J shed 5 bases, with 18 bases lying between them. CDR3 residues: CASSQVGSGRKDEQYF. In DNA, the CDR3 is TGTGCCAGCAGCCAAGTAGGGTCAGGGCGAAAGGACGAGCAGTACTTC.

The chain recombines TRBV7-3 with TRBJ2-6; tentatively, D is TRBD2 (6 bases). Trimming left V 3 bases short and J 4 bases short, with 13 bases between. CDR3 length: 16 residues. Germline loops: CDR1 SGHTA, CDR2 FQGTGA. The CDR3 DNA reads as TGTGCCAGCAGCTTTGGTGCGGGGATAGGGGCCAACGTCCTGACTTTC. Encoded protein: CASSFGAGIGANVLTF.

The gene calls are TRBV9 and TRBJ2-3; 9 bases map to TRBD2. Per germline, CDR1 SGDLS and CDR2 YYNGEE. J lost 3 bases, V lost 4 bases, and 9 bases had no gene match. This CDR3 spans 16 amino acids. DNA for the CDR3: TGTGCCAGCAGCTCAAGCGGGGGGCTGGGGACAGATACGCAGTATTTT. It is translated as CASSSSGGLGTDTQYF.

V is TRBV5-1 and J is TRBJ2-3; no reliable D call. Per germline, CDR1 SGHRS and CDR2 YFSETQ. Trimming took off 0 bases at V and 1 base at J, with 6 bases between the two ends. The CDR3 runs 14 residues. The CDR3 is CASSLAVGTDTQYF. CDR3 DNA sequence: TGCGCCAGCAGCTTGGCCGTAGGCACAGATACGCAGTATTTT.

The chain's CDR3 is CATGVNSPLHF. The CDR3 DNA sequence: TGTGCCACAGGGGTTAATTCACCCCTCCACTTT. The genes are TRBV9 and TRBJ1-6; D may be TRBD1 (6 bases). Germline-derived CDR1 and CDR2 are SGDLS and YYNGEE. The CDR3 is 11 amino acids. Between the trimmed V and J ends, which lost 9 bases and 6 bases, there was a span of 7 bases.

This rearrangement joins TRBV27 to TRBJ1-1; 10 nucleotides match TRBD1. From germline, CDR1 is MNHEY and CDR2 SMNVEV (reference sequence). The CDR3 length is 12 residues. The junction had 6 bases not matched to a gene; V was cut back by 6 bases and J by 11 bases. In DNA, the CDR3 is TGTGCCAGCAGCTTCCCGGGACAGGGGGCTTTCTTT. It codes for CASSFPGQGAFF.

This sequence joins TRBV10-3 and TRBJ2-1; TRBD2 agrees at 9 bases. The CDR3 length is 16 residues. From germline, CDR1 is ENHRY and CDR2 SYGVKD. The J segment lost 3 bases and the V segment lost 5 bases, leaving 8 bases of the junction unmatched. The CDR3 nucleotides read TGTGCCATCAGTTATAGGACTAGCGCGAACTACAATGAGCAGTTCTTC. It is translated as CAISYRTSANYNEQFF.

This chain uses TRBV11-2 with TRBJ1-1, with D perhaps matching TRBD1 (5 bases). Trimming took 2 bases from V and 1 from J, leaving 14 bases between them. This CDR3 spans 16 amino acids. Germline V gene lookup returns CDR1 SGHAT and CDR2 FQNNGV. The CDR3 bases are TGTGCCAGCAGCTTATTCAGGGAAGTAGGGAACACTGAAGCTTTCTTT. Protein sequence: CASSLFREVGNTEAFF.

CDR3 in DNA: TGTGCCAGCAGTTTATTAGCCACGGGACAGGGGGTTTACGAGCAGTACTTC. Amino acids: CASSLLATGQGVYEQYF. The J gene is TRBJ2-5, the V gene TRBV27, with TRBD1 matching 11 bases. Judging by the DNA end, TRBJ2-7 fits better; the J call may be wrong. Germline V gene lookup returns CDR1 MNHEY and CDR2 SMNVEV (reference sequence). The CDR3 consists of 17 residues.

Worth noting for this clone: Other DNA sequences within the sample encode an identical CDR3. The chain recombines TRBV4-2 with TRBJ2-7; D might be TRBD2 (5 bases). The CDR3 loop spans 13 amino acids. CDR1 is LGHNA and CDR2 is YNFKEQ in the germline V gene. The germline V and J ends were trimmed by 0 bases and 4 bases, with 7 bases remaining between them. The CDR3 loop is CASSQDRGYEQYF. CDR3 bases: TGTGCCAGCAGCCAAGACCGAGGGTACGAGCAGTACTTC.

The chain employs TRBV7-8 and TRBJ2-7; the D gene is possibly TRBD1 (5 bases). The CDR3 totals 15 residues. Germline CDR1 reads SGHVS; CDR2 reads FQNEAQ. The ends were cut back, 5 bases at V and 3 bases at J, with 17 bases in the middle. CDR3 bases: TGTGCCAGCAGCCTCCCAGGGCAAGGGTTCTACGAGCAGTACTTC. Residues: CASSLPGQGFYEQYF.

The J gene is TRBJ2-1, the V gene TRBV27, with TRBD1 as a possible D gene (6 bases). Germline assignment: CDR1 MNHEY and CDR2 SMNVEV (reference sequence). Deletions cut 3 bases from V and 4 bases from J, with 7 bases between. This CDR3 has 13 residues. CDR3 nucleotide sequence: TGTGCCAGCAGTTTTCAGGGGTACAATGAGCAGTTCTTC. Protein product: CASSFQGYNEQFF.

The chain employs TRBV7-9 and TRBJ1-3; D gene unclear. This CDR3 comprises 15 residues. Germline CDR1 and CDR2: SEHNR and FQNEAQ (reference sequence). V lost 1 base, J lost 0 bases, and 7 bases lay in between. CDR3 protein: CASSLVVRSGNTIYF. CDR3 in DNA: TGTGCCAGCAGCTTAGTAGTCCGCTCTGGAAACACCATATATTTT.

The CDR3 region is CASSHTGVDEQYF. As DNA, the CDR3 is TGTGCCAGCAGCCACACAGGGGTTGACGAGCAGTACTTC. The rearrangement links TRBV7-2 to TRBJ2-7, with 7 bases matching TRBD1. There are 13 residues in the CDR3. J was trimmed by 5 bases and V by 5 bases; bases with no gene match: 6. From germline, CDR1 is SGHTA and CDR2 FQGNSA.

The V gene is TRBV28, the J gene TRBJ1-5, with 9 bases identical to TRBD1. Germline V lookup: CDR1 MDHEN, CDR2 SYDVKM. The CDR3 is 14 residues long. V shed 4 bases and J 7 bases; nucleotides not matched to a gene: 5. The chain's CDR3 is CASSYRTGEQPQHF. Here the CDR3 DNA reads TGTGCCAGCAGTTACCGGACAGGGGAGCAGCCCCAGCATTTT. The full variable domain, its missing parts supplied by reference TRBV28 and TRBJ1-5, is DVKVTQSSRYLVKRTGEKVFLECVQDMDHENMFWYRQDPGLGLRLIYFSYDVKMKEKGDIPEGYSVSREKKERFSLILESASTNQTSMYLCASSYRTGEQPQHFGDGTRLSIL.

This clone was recorded a few times. The genes are TRBV13 and TRBJ1-4; 12 bases fit TRBD1. V lost 3 bases to trimming and J lost 8 bases; unmatched junction nucleotides: 13. CDR3 size: 18 residues. The germline V gene encodes CDR1 PRHDT and CDR2 FYEKMQ (reference sequence). For the CDR3, the DNA is TGTGCCAGCAGCTTGAGGGGGACAGGGGGCTCTTGGCGGGAAAAACTGTTTTTT. Its translation is CASSLRGTGGSWREKLFF. Based on the CDR3 plus reference TRBV13 and TRBJ1-4, the full variable domain is AAGVIQSPRHLIKEKRETATLKCYPIPRHDTVYWYQQGPGQDPQFLISFYEKMQSDKGSIPDRFSAQQFSDYHSELNMSSLELGDSALYFCASSLRGTGGSWREKLFFGSGTQLSVL.

This clone came up once. The chain links TRBV5-5 to TRBJ2-7; D may be TRBD1 (6 bases). There are 13 residues in the CDR3. V gave up 2 bases and J gave up 7 bases, with 13 bases separating them. The germline V gene has CDR1 SGHKS and CDR2 YYEKEE (reference sequence). CDR3 DNA sequence: TGTGCCAGCAGCTTCCCAGGGGCGAGGGAGCAGTACTTC. Its translation: CASSFPGAREQYF.

The chain uses TRBV27 and TRBJ1-6; a possible D gene is TRBD1 (6 bases). Looked up from germline, CDR1 is MNHEY and CDR2 is SMNVEV (reference sequence). The CDR3 sequence is 14 residues long. V was trimmed by 6 bases and J by 7 bases, leaving 13 bases between them. CDR3 in DNA: TGTGCCAGCAGGTACCCAGGGGTAAATTCACCCCTCCACTTT. This sequence encodes CASRYPGVNSPLHF.

The gene calls are TRBV4-3 and TRBJ1-5; D possibly corresponds to TRBD1 (6 bases). The CDR3 sequence is 15 residues long. Germline values: CDR1 LGHNA, CDR2 YSLEER. V shed 4 bases and J shed 6 bases, with 16 bases lying between them. The CDR3 DNA is TGCGCCAGCAGCCGGGAGCGGGGGCGGGCTCAGCCCCAGCATTTT. Residues: CASSRERGRAQPQHF.

The CDR3 DNA follows: TGTGCCAGCAGTATCATACAGGGATCCCCATACAATGAGCAGTTCTTC. The encoded protein is CASSIIQGSPYNEQFF. The rearrangement joins TRBV27 to TRBJ2-1, with a tentative D call TRBD1 (6 bases). CDR3 length equals 16 residues. Germline values: CDR1 MNHEY, CDR2 SMNVEV (reference sequence). Trimming cost V 5 bases and J 4 bases, with 18 bases left between them.

This rearrangement joins TRBV2 to TRBJ2-1; 11 bases are shared with TRBD2. CDR1 SNHLY and CDR2 FYNNEI come from the germline V gene. The V and J ends lost 3 bases and 6 bases, in that order; junction bases with no gene match: 13. This CDR3 spans 18 amino acids. The CDR3 loop is CASSDHSGGADRLNEQFF. CDR3 DNA: TGTGCCAGCAGTGATCATAGCGGGGGGGCCGACAGGCTCAATGAGCAGTTCTTC.

The chain employs TRBV28 and TRBJ2-7; a weak D match, TRBD1 (5 bases). The germline gives CDR1 MDHEN, CDR2 SYDVKM. The CDR3 runs 14 residues. Trimming shortened V by 6 bases and J by 4 bases, and 16 bases separated the two germline ends. The CDR3 DNA is TGTGCCAGCAGCAAGCAGGGAATTCTTTACGAGCAGTACTTC. Amino acid sequence: CASSKQGILYEQYF.

This clone was picked up a small number of times. The chain uses TRBV7-9 and TRBJ1-3; 9 bases match TRBD1. V dropped 4 bases and J dropped 4; count of bases not matched to a gene: 8. The CDR3 sequence is 16 residues long. Germline-derived CDR1 and CDR2 are SEHNR and FQNEAQ (reference sequence). CDR3 loop: CASSSGQGSEGNTIYF. The CDR3, as DNA: TGTGCCAGCAGCTCAGGACAGGGGTCGGAGGGAAACACCATATATTTT.

The chain recombines TRBV23-1 with TRBJ1-5; TRBD1 matches 8 bases. TRBV23-1 carries the ORF label, with uncertain function. This CDR3 contains 17 residues. Trimming at V came to 2 bases and at J to 0 bases, leaving 6 bases not matched to a gene. The CDR3 DNA follows: TGCGCCAGCAGTCAAGCGGGGACAGGACGTAGCAATCAGCCCCAGCATTTT. Residues: CASSQAGTGRSNQPQHF.

This clone was recorded once. The rearrangement joins TRBV11-2 to TRBJ2-1, with 7 bases that match TRBD2. This CDR3 has 16 amino acids. V lost 1 base, J lost 5 bases, and 8 bases stayed unmatched. The germline gives CDR1 SGHAT, CDR2 FQNNGV. Here the CDR3 DNA reads TGTGCCAGCAGCTTAGGAGCGGGGAGAAGAAACAATGAGCAGTTCTTC. It specifies CASSLGAGRRNNEQFF.

The gene calls are TRBV4-1 and TRBJ2-7, with D possibly TRBD2 on 5 matching bases. Trimming pared 6 bases from V and 2 bases from J, leaving 14 bases between. Germline lookup yields CDR1 MGHRA and CDR2 YSYEKL. The CDR3 consists of 14 residues. The CDR3 DNA reads TGCGCCAGCAGTTCATCGACTATCGCCTACGAGCAGTACTTC. This sequence encodes CASSSSTIAYEQYF.